What follows is one TCR beta chain and its context. This specimen belongs to a study of blood T cells in healthy people across ages. Through a sample-barcoded 5' primer and a J-beta primer mix, a second PCR was run for about 7 to 12 cycles. A template-switch adaptor containing 12 random nucleotides labeled each cDNA molecule. TCRdb called the 5' RACE reads again in MiXCR, with one record for every CDR3 protein. The sample lists around 400,000 distinct CDR3 sequences; 45% to 60% were seen once. This TCR derives from a man aged 55-75 years in good health. Sequences were obtained from blood.

The CDR3 DNA sequence: TGCGCCAGCAGCCCGCCGGGCTCCTACAATGAGCAGTTCTTC. Its translation is CASSPPGSYNEQFF. The chain carries TRBV5-1 and TRBJ2-1; no definite D call. CDR3 length equals 14 residues. CDR1 and CDR2 from the germline V gene are SGHRS and YFSETQ. V was cut by 4 bases and J by 0 bases, with 8 bases left in between.